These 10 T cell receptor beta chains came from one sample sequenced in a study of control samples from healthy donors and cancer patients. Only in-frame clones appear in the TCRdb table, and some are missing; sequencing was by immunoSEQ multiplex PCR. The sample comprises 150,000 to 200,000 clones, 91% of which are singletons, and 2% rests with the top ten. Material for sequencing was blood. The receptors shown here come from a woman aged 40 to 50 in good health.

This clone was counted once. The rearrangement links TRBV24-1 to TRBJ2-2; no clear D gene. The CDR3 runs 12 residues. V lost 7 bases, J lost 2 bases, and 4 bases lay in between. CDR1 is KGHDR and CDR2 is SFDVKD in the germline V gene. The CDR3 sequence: CATSLNTGELFF. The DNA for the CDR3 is TGTGCCACCAGCTTAAACACCGGGGAGCTGTTTTTT.

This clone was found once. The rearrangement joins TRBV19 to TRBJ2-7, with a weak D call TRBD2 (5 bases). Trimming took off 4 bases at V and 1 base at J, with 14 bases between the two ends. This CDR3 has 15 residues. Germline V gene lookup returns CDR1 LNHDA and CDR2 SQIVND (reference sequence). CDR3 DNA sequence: TGTGCCAGTAGTAGCCCGGAGGCAGGATCCTACGAGCAGTACTTC. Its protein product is CASSSPEAGSYEQYF. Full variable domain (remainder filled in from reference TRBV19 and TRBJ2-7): DGGITQSPKYLFRKEGQNVTLSCEQNLNHDAMYWYRQDPGQGLRLIYYSQIVNDFQKGDIAEGYSVSREKKESFPLTVTSAQKNPTAFYLCASSSPEAGSYEQYFGPGTRLTVT.

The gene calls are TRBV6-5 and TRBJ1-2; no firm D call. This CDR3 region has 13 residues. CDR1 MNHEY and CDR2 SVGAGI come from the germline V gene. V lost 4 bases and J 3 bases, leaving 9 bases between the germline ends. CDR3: CASSSREYYGYTF. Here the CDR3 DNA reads TGTGCCAGCAGTTCTAGGGAGTACTATGGCTACACCTTC.

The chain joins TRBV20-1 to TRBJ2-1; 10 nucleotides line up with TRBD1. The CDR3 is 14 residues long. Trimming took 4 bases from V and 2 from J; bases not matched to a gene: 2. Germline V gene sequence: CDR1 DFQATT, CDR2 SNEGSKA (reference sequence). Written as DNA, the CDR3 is TGCAGTGCTAATGACAGGGGGCCCTACAATGAGCAGTTCTTC. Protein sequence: CSANDRGPYNEQFF.

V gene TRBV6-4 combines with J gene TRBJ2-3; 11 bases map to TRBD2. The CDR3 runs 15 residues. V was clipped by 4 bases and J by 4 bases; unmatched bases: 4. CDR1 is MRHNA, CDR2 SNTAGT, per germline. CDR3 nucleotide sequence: TGTGCCAGCAGTGTAGCGGGGGGGGCCGCAGATACGCAGTATTTT. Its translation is CASSVAGGAADTQYF.

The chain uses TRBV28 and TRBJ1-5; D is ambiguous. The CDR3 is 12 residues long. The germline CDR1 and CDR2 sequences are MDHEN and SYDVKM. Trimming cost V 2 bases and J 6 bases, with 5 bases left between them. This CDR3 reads CASSLMGQPQHF. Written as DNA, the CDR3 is TGTGCCAGCAGTTTAATGGGTCAGCCCCAGCATTTT. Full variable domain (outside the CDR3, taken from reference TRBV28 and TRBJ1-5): DVKVTQSSRYLVKRTGEKVFLECVQDMDHENMFWYRQDPGLGLRLIYFSYDVKMKEKGDIPEGYSVSREKKERFSLILESASTNQTSMYLCASSLMGQPQHFGDGTRLSIL.

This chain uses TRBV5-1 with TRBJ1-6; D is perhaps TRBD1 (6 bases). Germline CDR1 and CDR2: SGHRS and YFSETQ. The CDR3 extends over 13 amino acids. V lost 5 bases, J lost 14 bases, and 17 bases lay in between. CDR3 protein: CASSPGGEPSLHF. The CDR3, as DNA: TGCGCCAGCAGTCCGGGGGGCGAACCCTCCCTCCACTTT.

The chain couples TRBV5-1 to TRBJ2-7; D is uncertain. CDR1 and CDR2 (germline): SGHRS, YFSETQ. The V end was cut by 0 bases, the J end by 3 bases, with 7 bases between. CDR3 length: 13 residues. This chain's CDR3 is CASSLGPGYEQYF. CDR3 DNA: TGCGCCAGCAGCTTGGGCCCGGGCTACGAGCAGTACTTC.

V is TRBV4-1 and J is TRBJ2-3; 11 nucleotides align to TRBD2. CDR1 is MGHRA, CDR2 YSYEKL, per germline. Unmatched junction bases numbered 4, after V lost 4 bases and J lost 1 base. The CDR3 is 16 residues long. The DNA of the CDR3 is TGCGCCAGCAGCCTAGCGGGGGGGCGTGGCACAGATACGCAGTATTTT. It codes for CASSLAGGRGTDTQYF.

The CDR3 loop is CASSQTGSTEAFF. DNA for the CDR3: TGCGCCAGCAGCCAGACAGGGAGCACTGAAGCTTTCTTT. V gene TRBV5-1 combines with J gene TRBJ1-1; 7 bases are shared with TRBD1. The germline V gene encodes CDR1 SGHRS and CDR2 YFSETQ. The CDR3 extends over 13 amino acids. After removal of 4 bases from V and 4 bases from J, the junction contained 4 bases not matched to a gene. Filled out from reference TRBV5-1 and TRBJ1-1, the complete variable domain reads KAGVTQTPRYLIKTRGQQVTLSCSPISGHRSVSWYQQTPGQGLQFLFEYFSETQRNKGNFPGRFSGRQFSNSRSEMNVSTLELGDSALYLCASSQTGSTEAFFGQGTRLTVV.